Here is one TCR beta chain with its context. Since the CDR3 does not end with the conserved phenylalanine or tryptophan, this likely comes from a read error. The data stem from a study of blood T cell repertoires in COVID-19. Study at large: Sample material is recorded as cDNA or gDNA derived from T cells, B-cell-depleted T cells, or PBMCs.

How the authors handled the data: For nucleated cells, counts were estimated from reference gene primer amplification. Assay: immunoSEQ multiplex PCR; the TCRdb copy retains only in-frame clones and omits some. The V and J calls and clone size are taken from that table; D and trimming were inferred from the DNA. The sample contains fewer than 150,000 clones, about four fifths of which appear only once. The germline V gene has CDR1 SGHRS and CDR2 YFSETQ. V lost 4 bases and J lost 5; bases outside the gene matches: 8. This CDR3 contains 14 residues. The sequence was obtained from a woman older than 75 in a cohort sampled during active or convalescent COVID-19. The chain carries TRBV5-1 and TRBJ1-2; 7 bases are a match to TRBD1. Sequencing used peripheral blood. The CDR3, as DNA: TGCGCCAGCAGCCTAACCGAGGGGGCGTATGGCTACACCCTC. Translated, it gives CASSLTEGAYGYTL.